This TCR beta chain was profiled in a study of CD8 T cells in Susac syndrome. Sequencing of TCR beta, carried out with a high-throughput approach, was applied to CD8+ and CD4+ T cells from the blood. The sample holds one count of this clonotype. With random hexamers, reverse transcription was performed on 0.5 to 1 ug of RNA. Each CDR3 protein gets one entry after TCRdb re-called the immunoSEQ multiplex PCR reads with MiXCR. Of 77,000 or so distinct CDR3 sequences in the sample, roughly 91% were seen once. The length of the CDR3 is 14 residues. V was pared by 5 bases and J by 4 bases, with 1 base of the junction left unmatched.

This rearrangement joins TRBV12-3 or TRBV12-4 to TRBJ1-5, with TRBD1 matching 11 bases. Specimen: CD4+ T cells from PBMCs. The TCR sequence derives from a human donor with Susac syndrome. CDR3 in DNA: TGTGCCAGCAGTCGGGACAGGGGGAATCAGCCCCAGCATTTT. This gives the protein CASSRDRGNQPQHF.